The rows below give T cell receptor beta chains drawn from one sample of a study of type 1 regulatory T cells. One entry per CDR3 protein, called by TCRdb with MiXCR from the reads. Here the sample spans around 88,000 distinct CDR3 sequences, around a third being singletons. The sequenced material came from CD4+ T cells, either the whole sample or a sorted fraction (not recorded which). These receptors came from a human donor in good health. Both conserved end residues are part of each CDR3. D genes are given only for firm matches. For some rows the clone size is stated as once, few or many, or as a class when expanded; others skip it.

D gene,V gene,clone size,J gene,CDR3 protein,CDR3 DNA
.,TRBV7-3,.,TRBJ2-3,CASSLSVVSTDTQYF,TGTGCCAGCAGCTTATCCGTCGTAAGCACAGATACGCAGTATTTT
.,TRBV19,.,TRBJ2-7,CASTDVTSNEQYF,TGTGCCAGTACTGACGTAACTTCTAACGAGCAGTACTTC
.,TRBV7-2,.,TRBJ2-3,CASSSRPSTDTQYF,TGTGCCAGCAGCTCCCGCCCTAGCACAGATACGCAGTATTTT
.,TRBV20-1,few,TRBJ2-1,CSASKGFGTLSSYNEQFF,TGCAGTGCTTCCAAAGGGTTTGGAACTTTAAGCTCCTACAATGAGCAGTTCTTC
.,TRBV4-3,.,TRBJ2-1,CASSQLRPSGEGSTYNEQFF,TGCGCCAGCAGCCAGCTACGACCTTCAGGGGAAGGGTCAACCTACAATGAGCAGTTCTTC
.,TRBV30,.,TRBJ1-5,CARSEEGYFNQPQHF,TGTGCCCGGAGTGAGGAGGGGTACTTCAATCAGCCCCAGCATTTT
.,TRBV5-1,many,TRBJ2-1,CASSLQGAYNEQFF,TGCGCCAGCAGCTTGCAGGGTGCCTACAATGAGCAGTTCTTC
.,TRBV7-9,.,TRBJ1-5,CASSLGYSNQPQHF,TGTGCCAGCAGCTTGGGCTATAGCAATCAGCCCCAGCATTTT
.,TRBV7-9,few,TRBJ1-4,CASSLFELSNEKLFF,TGTGCCAGCAGCTTATTTGAATTGTCTAATGAAAAACTGTTTTTT
TRBD1,TRBV18,.,TRBJ2-7,CASSQDRPPAYEQYF,TGTGCCAGCTCACAGGACAGGCCCCCCGCCTACGAGCAGTACTTC
.,TRBV29-1,.,TRBJ2-3,CSVEEDITDTQYF,TGCAGCGTTGAAGAGGACATCACAGATACGCAGTATTTT
.,TRBV12-3/TRBV12-4,.,TRBJ2-3,CASSMNLPDTQYF,TGTGCCAGCAGCATGAATCTCCCGGATACGCAGTATTTT
.,TRBV27,.,TRBJ2-7,CASKQPGGYEQYF,TGTGCCAGCAAGCAACCAGGGGGGTACGAGCAGTACTTC
TRBD2,TRBV9,.,TRBJ2-2,CASSTRTSGRDTGELFF,TGTGCCAGCAGCACCCGGACTAGCGGGAGGGACACCGGGGAGCTGTTTTTT
.,TRBV10-3,few,TRBJ2-3,CAISVSGPDTQYF,TGTGCCATCAGTGTTTCCGGGCCTGATACGCAGTATTTT
TRBD2,TRBV5-4,.,TRBJ2-1,CASSPGLAGQYNEQFF,TGTGCCAGCAGCCCAGGACTAGCGGGCCAGTACAATGAGCAGTTCTTC
.,TRBV6-5,few,TRBJ2-3,CASKGLPSTDTQYF,TGTGCCAGTAAGGGCCTCCCCAGCACAGATACGCAGTATTTT
.,TRBV5-1,.,TRBJ2-3,CASSYWVRPNTDTQYF,TGCGCCAGCAGCTACTGGGTCAGGCCCAACACAGATACGCAGTATTTT
TRBD1,TRBV20-1,.,TRBJ2-2,CSARGGQGALTGELFF,TGCAGTGCTCGAGGGGGACAGGGGGCGTTAACCGGGGAGCTGTTTTTT
TRBD1,TRBV28,.,TRBJ2-3,CASGSYGFEGQGTRDTQYF,TGTGCCAGCGGTAGTTACGGTTTTGAGGGACAGGGGACAAGAGATACGCAGTATTTT
TRBD1,TRBV7-2,few,TRBJ2-5,CASSPRTGGQETQYF,TGTGCCAGCAGCCCACGGACAGGGGGACAGGAGACCCAGTACTTC
.,TRBV6-6,.,TRBJ2-2,CASSYPRQGALAGVTGELFF,TGTGCCAGCAGTTACCCCCGACAGGGGGCTTTAGCGGGAGTTACCGGGGAGCTGTTTTTT
.,TRBV7-9,.,TRBJ1-2,CASSTLWRGVRDNYGYTF,TGTGCCAGCAGCACCCTCTGGCGGGGGGTCCGAGACAACTATGGCTACACCTTC
TRBD2,TRBV6-2/TRBV6-3,.,TRBJ2-4,CASSNVAGVGENIQYF,TGTGCCAGCAGTAATGTGGCGGGAGTAGGGGAAAACATTCAGTACTTC
.,TRBV7-8,.,TRBJ2-7,CASSFSAPGLLSYEQYF,TGTGCCAGCAGCTTTTCCGCGCCGGGACTGTTATCCTACGAGCAGTACTTC
.,TRBV24-1,once,TRBJ2-5,CATSDLRSGRETQYF,TGTGCCACCAGTGATTTGCGGTCGGGGAGGGAGACCCAGTACTTC
.,TRBV11-2,.,TRBJ2-1,CASSLDPRDPSYNEQFF,TGTGCCAGCAGCTTAGATCCTCGGGATCCCTCCTACAATGAGCAGTTCTTC
TRBD1,TRBV28,few,TRBJ2-7,CASSGTALYSYEQYF,TGTGCCAGCAGTGGGACAGCCCTGTACTCCTACGAGCAGTACTTC
TRBD2,TRBV19,.,TRBJ2-4,CASSSGLAGLAKNIQYF,TGTGCCAGTAGTTCGGGACTAGCGGGATTAGCCAAAAACATTCAGTACTTC
.,TRBV27,few,TRBJ2-5,CASTTHGRETQYF,TGTGCCAGCACCACCCACGGGCGGGAGACCCAGTACTTC
.,TRBV6-6,.,TRBJ1-1,CASSQGFSTEAFF,TGTGCCAGCAGTCAGGGATTTAGCACTGAAGCTTTCTTT
TRBD2,TRBV12-3/TRBV12-4,few,TRBJ2-1,CASSFRTSGNANEQFF,TGTGCCAGCAGTTTTAGGACTAGCGGGAATGCCAATGAGCAGTTCTTC
.,TRBV25-1,.,TRBJ2-7,CASSPPGGRGVEQYF,TGTGCCAGCAGCCCTCCGGGGGGCAGGGGGGTCGAGCAGTACTTC
TRBD2,TRBV7-2,.,TRBJ2-3,CASSPRVAGDVDTQYF,TGTGCCAGCAGCCCCAGAGTGGCGGGAGACGTAGATACGCAGTATTTT
.,TRBV5-8,few,TRBJ1-5,CASSLFGSNQPQHF,TGTGCCAGCAGCTTGTTCGGTTCAAATCAGCCCCAGCATTTT
TRBD2,TRBV7-2,.,TRBJ2-7,CASSLVPSGAHEQYF,TGTGCCAGCAGCTTAGTACCCAGCGGGGCCCACGAGCAGTACTTC
TRBD1,TRBV5-1,.,TRBJ2-6,CASRPGGGGANVLTF,TGCGCCAGCAGGCCAGGGGGCGGGGGGGCCAACGTCCTGACTTTC
TRBD1,TRBV7-9,.,TRBJ2-3,CASSLFGQGAADTQYF,TGTGCCAGCAGCCTTTTTGGACAGGGGGCCGCAGATACGCAGTATTTT
TRBD2,TRBV29-1,.,TRBJ2-3,CSVEVTSGSGTDTQYF,TGCAGCGTTGAAGTGACTAGCGGGAGCGGGACAGATACGCAGTATTTT
TRBD2,TRBV5-5,.,TRBJ2-1,CASSLEAGVLLGEQFF,TGTGCCAGCAGCTTGGAAGCGGGAGTACTCTTGGGTGAGCAGTTCTTC
.,TRBV7-8,.,TRBJ1-1,CASSPDRKNTEAFF,TGTGCCAGCAGCCCCGACAGGAAAAACACTGAAGCTTTCTTT